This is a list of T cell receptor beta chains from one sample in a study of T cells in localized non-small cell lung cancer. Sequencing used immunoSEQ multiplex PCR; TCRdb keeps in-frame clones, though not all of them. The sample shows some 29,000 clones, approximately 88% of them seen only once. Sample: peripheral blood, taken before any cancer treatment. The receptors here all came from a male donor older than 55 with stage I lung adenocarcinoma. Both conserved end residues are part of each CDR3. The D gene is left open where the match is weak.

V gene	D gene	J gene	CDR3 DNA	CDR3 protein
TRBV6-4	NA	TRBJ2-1	TGTGCCAGCAGTGTCCAAACTGGATTGGTAGAGCAGTTCTTC	CASSVQTGLVEQFF
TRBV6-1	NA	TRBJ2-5	TGTGCCAGCAGTGGCAATGAGAGAGAGACCCAGTACTTC	CASSGNERETQYF
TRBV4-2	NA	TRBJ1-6	TGTGCCAGCAGCCAACGAGAAATTCGCCAAGTGAGCTCCTATAATTCACCCCTCCACTTT	CASSQREIRQVSSYNSPLHF
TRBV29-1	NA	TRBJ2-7	TGCAGCGACGACAGGACCTTTCCCTACGAGCAGTACTTC	CSDDRTFPYEQYF
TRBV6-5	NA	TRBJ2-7	TGTGCCAGCAGTTACGCGGACGCCTCCTACGAGCAGTACTTC	CASSYADASYEQYF
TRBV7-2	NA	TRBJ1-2	TGTGCCAGCAGCAGGCCAGGGGTCCTCGGGGGCTACACCTTC	CASSRPGVLGGYTF
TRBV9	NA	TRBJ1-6	TGTGCCAGCAGCGCTCGGGGAGACCCCTATAATTCACCCCTCCACTTT	CASSARGDPYNSPLHF
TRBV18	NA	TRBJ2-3	TGTGCCAGCTCACCAGGGGGGAAAGATACGCAGTATTTT	CASSPGGKDTQYF
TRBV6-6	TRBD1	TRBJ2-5	TGTGCCAGCAGTTCCCAGGGGGCCCCCGTTGGGGAGCAGTACTTC	CASSSQGAPVGEQYF
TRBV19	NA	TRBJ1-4	TGTGCCAGCAACAGGCAGGGATATGAAAAACTGTTTTTT	CASNRQGYEKLFF
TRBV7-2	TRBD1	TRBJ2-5	TGTGCCAGCAGCCCGATGACAGGGACGGAGACCCAGTACTTC	CASSPMTGTETQYF